The 11 T cell receptor beta chains reported below all come from one sample, sequenced in a study of blood T cell repertoires in COVID-19. Sequenced by immunoSEQ multiplex PCR; TCRdb stores in-frame clones only, minus some. The sample lists 250,000 to 350,000 clones, more than 85% occurring once. The sample comprised peripheral blood. The receptors here all came from a woman in her 30s with COVID-19, enrolled during active disease.

The genes are TRBV7-9 and TRBJ2-6, with a tentative D call TRBD1 (7 bases). Germline CDR1 SEHNR, CDR2 FQNEAQ (reference sequence). CDR3 length equals 18 residues. Trimming removed 1 base at V and 3 bases at J, with 16 bases between. The CDR3 DNA reads as TGTGCCAGCAGCTTAGTTGGAGGGGGCTTGTATGGGGCCAACGTCCTGACTTTC. It encodes CASSLVGGGLYGANVLTF.

This chain connects TRBV20-1 to TRBJ2-2; TRBD2 matches 7 bases. V gave up 3 bases and J gave up 7 bases; unmatched junction bases: 8. Germline V CDR1 and CDR2: DFQATT, SNEGSKA (reference sequence). The CDR3 is 14 amino acids. The CDR3 nucleotides are TGCAGTGCTAGTATGGCGGGAGATCACGGGGAGCTGTTTTTT. Protein sequence: CSASMAGDHGELFF.

V usage is TRBV14 and J usage is TRBJ2-7; D is unclear. This CDR3 has 12 amino acids. Germline V gene lookup returns CDR1 SGHDN and CDR2 FVKESK. Trimming removed 2 bases from V and 6 bases from J, with 8 bases in between. CDR3 sequence (DNA): TGTGCCAGCAGCCAAAGTGCGCTCGAGCAGTACTTC. Protein: CASSQSALEQYF.

The chain employs TRBV18 and TRBJ1-5, with 10 nucleotides matching TRBD1. V was pared by 8 bases and J by 2 bases, with 12 bases of the junction left unmatched. In germline, CDR1 is KGHSH, CDR2 LQKENI. The CDR3 runs to 17 residues. The CDR3 DNA is TGTGCCAGCACAAAAAAAGGGACAGGGGATGGCAATCAGCCCCAGCATTTT. It encodes CASTKKGTGDGNQPQHF.

J is TRBJ2-5 and V is TRBV5-1; the match to TRBD1 covers 7 bases. The CDR3 totals 17 residues. The V gene end was trimmed by 1 base and the J gene end by 2 bases; junction bases not matched to a gene: 11. Looked up from germline, CDR1 is SGHRS and CDR2 is YFSETQ. The CDR3 region is CASSLIRTGERQETQYF. The CDR3 DNA is TGCGCCAGCAGCTTGATACGGACAGGAGAGAGACAAGAGACCCAGTACTTC.

The chain employs TRBV7-8 and TRBJ2-7; 7 bases are a match to TRBD1. The V gene end was trimmed by 4 bases and the J gene end by 6 bases; junction bases not matched to a gene: 9. The CDR3 is 14 amino acids. Germline V gene sequence: CDR1 SGHVS, CDR2 FQNEAQ. The CDR3 nucleotides are TGTGCCAGCAGCTCAGGGACAGACCTCCCCGAGCAGTACTTC. Translating gives CASSSGTDLPEQYF.

V gene TRBV7-8 combines with J gene TRBJ1-3, with D possibly TRBD1 on 6 matching bases. In germline, CDR1 is SGHVS, CDR2 FQNEAQ. The length of the CDR3 is 17 residues. Trimming left V 6 bases short and J 4 bases short, with 22 bases between. CDR3 sequence (DNA): TGTGCCAGCAGACGCGGTCCAGGGGAGGGAGCCGGAAACACCATATATTTT. Protein sequence: CASRRGPGEGAGNTIYF.

This chain connects TRBV18 to TRBJ1-2; D is uncertain. This CDR3 has 16 residues. Germline assignment: CDR1 KGHSH and CDR2 LQKENI. The V end was cut by 0 bases, the J end by 1 base, with 12 bases between. CDR3 DNA: TGTGCCAGCTCACCACCGAGGCCAGAAGTTAACTATGGCTACACCTTC. Translating it yields CASSPPRPEVNYGYTF.

The J gene is TRBJ1-2, the V gene TRBV28; TRBD1 aligns across 9 bases. This CDR3 comprises 17 residues. V shed 3 bases, J shed 2 bases, and the junction held 10 bases outside the gene matches. CDR1 and CDR2 from the germline V gene are MDHEN and SYDVKM. This CDR3 is CASSLTPAGTGNYGYTF. For the CDR3, the DNA is TGTGCCAGCAGTTTGACCCCCGCCGGGACAGGGAACTATGGCTACACCTTC.

V gene TRBV29-1 combines with J gene TRBJ1-4, with TRBD1 matching over 9 bases. The CDR3 is 13 amino acids. Germline V gene sequence: CDR1 SQVTM, CDR2 ANQGSEA. J was trimmed by 8 bases and V by 5 bases; bases with no gene match: 6. Here the CDR3 DNA reads TGCAGCGTTCAGTGGACAGGGGCCGAAAAACTGTTTTTT. Translation: CSVQWTGAEKLFF.

This sequence joins TRBV6-4 and TRBJ1-1; 8 bases are a match to TRBD1. J was trimmed by 1 base and V by 6 bases; bases with no gene match: 4. This CDR3 is 14 amino acids long. CDR1 and CDR2 from the germline V gene are MRHNA and SNTAGT. This chain's CDR3 is CASSKDRENTEAFF. CDR3 nucleotides: TGTGCCAGCAGCAAGGACAGGGAGAACACTGAAGCTTTCTTT.